A selection of T cell receptor beta chains follows, all from one sample in a study of shared clonotypes between healthy human individuals. Here immunoSEQ multiplex PCR was the method, and the copy in TCRdb shows in-frame clones only, minus some. The sample shows approximately 1.5 million clones, about 98% of them seen only once. Sequenced sample: naive CD4+ T cells sorted from blood. These receptors were collected from a man aged 25-45 years in good health. The CDR3 runs from the conserved cysteine through the conserved F or W. The D gene is left open where the match is weak. Not every row has a clone size; where given, it reads once, few, many or a size class.

d_gene: TRBD2
abundance: -
j_gene: TRBJ2-7
v_gene: TRBV27
CDR3nt: TGTGCCAGCAGTCCACCGGGACTAGCGGCTTTAGAGCAGTACTTC
CDR3aa: CASSPPGLAALEQYF

d_gene: TRBD2
abundance: -
j_gene: TRBJ2-7
v_gene: TRBV15
CDR3nt: TGTGCCACCAGCAGAGTGGTAGCGGGAGGTGAGCAGTACTTC
CDR3aa: CATSRVVAGGEQYF

d_gene: -
abundance: -
j_gene: TRBJ2-3
v_gene: TRBV10-3
CDR3nt: TGTGCCATCAGGCAGATAGATACGCAGTATTTT
CDR3aa: CAIRQIDTQYF

d_gene: -
abundance: -
j_gene: TRBJ1-2
v_gene: TRBV9
CDR3nt: TGTGCCAGCAGCGCCACCGGGAGCTATGGCTACACCTTC
CDR3aa: CASSATGSYGYTF

d_gene: -
abundance: -
j_gene: TRBJ2-2
v_gene: TRBV18
CDR3nt: TGTGCCAGCTCCTCAACGGGACCAAACACCGGGGAGCTGTTTTTT
CDR3aa: CASSSTGPNTGELFF

d_gene: -
abundance: -
j_gene: TRBJ1-4
v_gene: TRBV7-9
CDR3nt: TGTGCCAGCAGCCCGAGAGGGACAACTAATGAAAAACTGTTTTTT
CDR3aa: CASSPRGTTNEKLFF

d_gene: -
abundance: -
j_gene: TRBJ1-2
v_gene: TRBV27
CDR3nt: TGTGCCAGCAGTAGGGTGCAAGGGAACTATGGCTACACCTTC
CDR3aa: CASSRVQGNYGYTF

d_gene: -
abundance: once
j_gene: TRBJ1-2
v_gene: TRBV7-3
CDR3nt: TGTGCCAGCAGCTCCCCTAAGGAGATCGGTTACACCTTC
CDR3aa: CASSSPKEIGYTF

d_gene: -
abundance: -
j_gene: TRBJ2-1
v_gene: TRBV18
CDR3nt: TGTGCCACTTCAGGGATCGGATTTGACTACAATGAGCAGTTCTTC
CDR3aa: CATSGIGFDYNEQFF

d_gene: -
abundance: -
j_gene: TRBJ2-3
v_gene: TRBV19
CDR3nt: TGTGCCAGTAGTATCCTTGGTGGAGGCACAGATACGCAGTATTTT
CDR3aa: CASSILGGGTDTQYF

d_gene: TRBD1
abundance: -
j_gene: TRBJ2-3
v_gene: TRBV10-1
CDR3nt: TGCGCCAGCAGTGGGGCAGGGGGATCCACAGATACGCAGTATTTT
CDR3aa: CASSGAGGSTDTQYF

d_gene: TRBD1
abundance: few
j_gene: TRBJ1-5
v_gene: TRBV27
CDR3nt: TGTGCCAGCGGTGACCCGGGACAGGACGTGCATTTT
CDR3aa: CASGDPGQDVHF

d_gene: -
abundance: once
j_gene: TRBJ1-4
v_gene: TRBV2
CDR3nt: TGTGCCAGCAGCAGACTAAATGAAAAACTGTTTTTT
CDR3aa: CASSRLNEKLFF

d_gene: -
abundance: -
j_gene: TRBJ2-3
v_gene: TRBV5-1
CDR3nt: TGCGCCAGCAGCCCAACAGGGTATGGGCCAGATACGCAGTATTTT
CDR3aa: CASSPTGYGPDTQYF

d_gene: -
abundance: -
j_gene: TRBJ2-5
v_gene: TRBV11-2
CDR3nt: TGTGCCAGCAGCCGCACGACACAGGGAGGCGGGGAGACCCAGTACTTC
CDR3aa: CASSRTTQGGGETQYF

d_gene: -
abundance: -
j_gene: TRBJ2-2
v_gene: TRBV27
CDR3nt: TGTGCCAGCAGTTCGGGACTGAACACCGGGGAGCTGTTTTTT
CDR3aa: CASSSGLNTGELFF

d_gene: TRBD1
abundance: -
j_gene: TRBJ1-5
v_gene: TRBV10-3
CDR3nt: TGTGCCATCAGTGAACCGGGACAGGGAGGTCAGCCCCAGCATTTT
CDR3aa: CAISEPGQGGQPQHF

d_gene: -
abundance: -
j_gene: TRBJ2-1
v_gene: TRBV6-1
CDR3nt: TGTGCCAGCCACCCGGGAGTCGCCTACAATGAGCAGTTCTTC
CDR3aa: CASHPGVAYNEQFF

d_gene: -
abundance: -
j_gene: TRBJ2-1
v_gene: TRBV9
CDR3nt: TGTGCCAGCAGCGTAGGGAACGTCGGGGGTGAGCAGTTCTTC
CDR3aa: CASSVGNVGGEQFF

d_gene: TRBD2
abundance: -
j_gene: TRBJ2-5
v_gene: TRBV7-3
CDR3nt: TGTGCCAGCAGCACCGGACTAGCGGGGGTGGAGACCCAGTACTTC
CDR3aa: CASSTGLAGVETQYF

d_gene: -
abundance: -
j_gene: TRBJ2-7
v_gene: TRBV25-1
CDR3nt: TGTGCCAGCAGTGATCTTACCTACGAGCAGTACTTC
CDR3aa: CASSDLTYEQYF

d_gene: TRBD2
abundance: -
j_gene: TRBJ2-1
v_gene: TRBV28
CDR3nt: TGTGCCAGCAGTTTAAGACTAGCGGGAGGTCAGCAGTTCTTC
CDR3aa: CASSLRLAGGQQFF

d_gene: TRBD2
abundance: -
j_gene: TRBJ2-7
v_gene: TRBV5-4
CDR3nt: TGTGCCAGCAGCTCCGGGACTATGCTCTACGAGCAGTACTTC
CDR3aa: CASSSGTMLYEQYF

d_gene: -
abundance: -
j_gene: TRBJ2-7
v_gene: TRBV5-1
CDR3nt: TGCGCCAGCGGGGAAACTAGGGGCGAGCAGTACTTC
CDR3aa: CASGETRGEQYF

d_gene: -
abundance: -
j_gene: TRBJ2-2
v_gene: TRBV11-2
CDR3nt: TGTGCCAGCAGCTTAGTAGGAGGCGCCACCGGGGAGCTGTTTTTT
CDR3aa: CASSLVGGATGELFF

d_gene: TRBD1
abundance: once
j_gene: TRBJ2-7
v_gene: TRBV10-1
CDR3nt: TGCGCCAGCAGTCCGGGACAGGGCACCGAGCAGTACTTC
CDR3aa: CASSPGQGTEQYF

d_gene: TRBD2
abundance: -
j_gene: TRBJ2-7
v_gene: TRBV5-1
CDR3nt: TGCGCCAGCAGCCCCGGGGGAGGGACTAGCTACGAGCAGTACTTC
CDR3aa: CASSPGGGTSYEQYF

d_gene: -
abundance: -
j_gene: TRBJ2-5
v_gene: TRBV11-2
CDR3nt: TGTGCCAGCAGCTTCCAGGCGGCGCGAGAGACCCAGTACTTC
CDR3aa: CASSFQAARETQYF